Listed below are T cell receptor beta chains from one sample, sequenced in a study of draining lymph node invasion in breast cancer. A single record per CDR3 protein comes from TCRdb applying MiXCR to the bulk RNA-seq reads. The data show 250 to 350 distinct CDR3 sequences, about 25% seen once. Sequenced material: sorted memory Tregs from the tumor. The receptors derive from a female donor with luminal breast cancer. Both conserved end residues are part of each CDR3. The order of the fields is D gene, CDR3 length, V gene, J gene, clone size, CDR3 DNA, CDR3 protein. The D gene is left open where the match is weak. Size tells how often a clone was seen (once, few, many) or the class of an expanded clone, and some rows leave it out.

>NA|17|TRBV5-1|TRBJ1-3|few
TGCGCCAGCAGCTTGGGGCACAGGGCTAGCTCTGGAAACACCATATATTTT
CASSLGHRASSGNTIYF
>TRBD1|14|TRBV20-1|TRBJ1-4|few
TGCAGTGCTAGAGATTACGGACAGGGAGAAAAACTGTTTTTT
CSARDYGQGEKLFF
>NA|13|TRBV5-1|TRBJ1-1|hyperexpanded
TGCGCCAGCAGTTCTTCTGTCAACACTGAAGCTTTCTTT
CASSSSVNTEAFF
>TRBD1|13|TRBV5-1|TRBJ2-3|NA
TGCGCCAGCAGCAACGGACAGGGGTATACGCAGTATTTT
CASSNGQGYTQYF
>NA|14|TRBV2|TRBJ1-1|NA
TGTGCCAGCAGTGAAGGCGGCGGAAACACTGAAGCTTTCTTT
CASSEGGGNTEAFF
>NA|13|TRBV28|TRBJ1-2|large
TGTGCCAGCAGTTTGAACAGCCACTATGGCTACACCTTC
CASSLNSHYGYTF
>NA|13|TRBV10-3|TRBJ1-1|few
TGTGCCATCAGAGGGCCCCGGGGGACTGAAGCTTTCTTT
CAIRGPRGTEAFF
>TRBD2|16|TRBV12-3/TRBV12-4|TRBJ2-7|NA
TGTGCCAGCAGTTCCAGGTTCGGGGGGTCAGATTCCGAGCAGTACTTC
CASSSRFGGSDSEQYF
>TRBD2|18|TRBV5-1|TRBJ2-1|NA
TGCTCCAGCAGCTTAAGGACTAGCGGGGGCCGGGCTTCTACGGAGCAGTTCTTC
CSSSLRTSGGRASTEQFF
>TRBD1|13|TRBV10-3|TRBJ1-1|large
TGTGCCATCAGGGGGACAGGCTCCACTGAAGCTTTCTTT
CAIRGTGSTEAFF
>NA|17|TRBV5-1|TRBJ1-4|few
TGCGCCAGCAGCTTGTTAACCAGGGAAGCAACTAATGAAAAACTGTTTTTT
CASSLLTREATNEKLFF
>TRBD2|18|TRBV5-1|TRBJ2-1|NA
TGCGCCAGCAGAAGCGGGGGGGCCCCCCTGGGGCCCTACAATGAGCAGTTCTTC
CASRSGGAPLGPYNEQFF
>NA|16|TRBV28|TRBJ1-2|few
TGTGCCAGCAATGAACAAGGGAGGACACCGGGCTATGGCTACACCTTC
CASNEQGRTPGYGYTF
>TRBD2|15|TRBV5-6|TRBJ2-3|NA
TGTGCCAGCAGCTCGGGGGGACTTAGCACAGATACGCAGTATTTT
CASSSGGLSTDTQYF
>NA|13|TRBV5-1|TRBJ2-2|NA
TGCGCCAGCAGACCAATAGGCACCGGGGAGCTGTTTTTT
CASRPIGTGELFF
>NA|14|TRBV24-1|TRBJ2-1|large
TGTGCCACCAGTGAAAAAGGGCTAGCAAGTGAGCAGTTCTTC
CATSEKGLASEQFF
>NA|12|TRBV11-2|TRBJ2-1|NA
TGTGCCAGCAGCTTCGGGCGCGGGGAGCAGTTCTTC
CASSFGRGEQFF
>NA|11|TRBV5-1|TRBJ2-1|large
TGCGCCAGCAGTGATACTGGATACCAGTTCTTC
CASSDTGYQFF
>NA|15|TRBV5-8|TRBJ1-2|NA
TGTGCCAGCAGCTTTCAGAACAGGCCTAACTATGGCTACACCTTC
CASSFQNRPNYGYTF
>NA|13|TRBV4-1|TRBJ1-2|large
TGCGCCAGCAGCCTGCGGACGGACTATGGCTACACCTTC
CASSLRTDYGYTF
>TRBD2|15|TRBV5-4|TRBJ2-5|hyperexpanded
TGTGCCAGCACCACTAGCGGGGGACTCCAAGAGACCCAGTACTTC
CASTTSGGLQETQYF
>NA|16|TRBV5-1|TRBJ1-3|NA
TGCGCCAGCAGCTTGTTTAGGACAGACTCTGGAAACACCATATATTTT
CASSLFRTDSGNTIYF
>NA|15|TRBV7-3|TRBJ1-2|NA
TGTGCCAGCAGCCCACATCCCGAGAGCGACTATGGCTACACCTTC
CASSPHPESDYGYTF
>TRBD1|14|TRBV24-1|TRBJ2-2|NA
TGTGCCACCAGTGCGGCAGGGGGCACCGGGGAGCTGTTTTTT
CATSAAGGTGELFF
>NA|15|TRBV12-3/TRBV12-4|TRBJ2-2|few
TGTGCCAGCAGCAACACACCTTCGGGGACCGGGGAGCTGTTTTTT
CASSNTPSGTGELFF
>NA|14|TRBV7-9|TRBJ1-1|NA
TGTGCCAGCAGCTTAATCCGACAGAACACTGTAGCTTTCTTT
CASSLIRQNTVAFF
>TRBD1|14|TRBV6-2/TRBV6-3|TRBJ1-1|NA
TGTGCCAGCAGTCCACAGGGGGTAGGAACTGAAGCTTTCTTT
CASSPQGVGTEAFF
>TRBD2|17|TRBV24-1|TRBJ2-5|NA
TGTGCCACCAGTGATTTTGGACTAGCGGGGTACCAAGAGACCCAGTACTTC
CATSDFGLAGYQETQYF
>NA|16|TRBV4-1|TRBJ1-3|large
TGCGCCAGCAGCCAAGAACTCTACGGCTCTGGAAACACCATATATTTT
CASSQELYGSGNTIYF
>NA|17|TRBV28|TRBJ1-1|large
TGTGCCAGCAGACTGGGAGGAGGGCAAGGGCCGAACACTGAAGCTTTCTTT
CASRLGGGQGPNTEAFF
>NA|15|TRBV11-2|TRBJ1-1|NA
TGTGCCAGCACCGAAATATCAGGGGCCGGGACTGAAGCTTTCTTT
CASTEISGAGTEAFF
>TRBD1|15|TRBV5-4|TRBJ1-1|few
TGTGCCAGCAGCCCACAGGGGGCTCGTCGTATTGAAGCTTTCTTT
CASSPQGARRIEAFF
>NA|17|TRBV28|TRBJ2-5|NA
TGTGCCAGCAGTCCTATCGGGACGGGCCGCGTCCAAGAGACCCAGTACTTC
CASSPIGTGRVQETQYF
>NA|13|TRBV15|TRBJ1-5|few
TGTGCCACCAGCAGAGATGTAGGTCAGCCCCAGCATTTT
CATSRDVGQPQHF
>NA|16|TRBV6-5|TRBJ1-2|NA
TGTGCCAGCAGTTACTCGACCAGTGTAAGGGGGGATGGCTACACCTTC
CASSYSTSVRGDGYTF
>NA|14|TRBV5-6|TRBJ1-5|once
TGTGCCAGCAGCTTGGGATTACAGGATCAGCCCCAGCATTTT
CASSLGLQDQPQHF
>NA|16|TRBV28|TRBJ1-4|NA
TGTGCCAGCAGAGGGACCGGAACAGCTCGGAATGAAAAACTGTTTTTT
CASRGTGTARNEKLFF
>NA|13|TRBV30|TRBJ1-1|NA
TGTGCTTTTGCCCGTGACAGTTACACTGAAGCTTTCTTT
CAFARDSYTEAFF
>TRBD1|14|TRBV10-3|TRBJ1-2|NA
TGTGCCATCAGACGACAGGGGTTAAACTATGGCTACACCTTC
CAIRRQGLNYGYTF
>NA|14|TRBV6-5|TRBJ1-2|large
TGTGCCAGCAGTTATTCCCCGGCCTCCTATGGCTACACCTTC
CASSYSPASYGYTF